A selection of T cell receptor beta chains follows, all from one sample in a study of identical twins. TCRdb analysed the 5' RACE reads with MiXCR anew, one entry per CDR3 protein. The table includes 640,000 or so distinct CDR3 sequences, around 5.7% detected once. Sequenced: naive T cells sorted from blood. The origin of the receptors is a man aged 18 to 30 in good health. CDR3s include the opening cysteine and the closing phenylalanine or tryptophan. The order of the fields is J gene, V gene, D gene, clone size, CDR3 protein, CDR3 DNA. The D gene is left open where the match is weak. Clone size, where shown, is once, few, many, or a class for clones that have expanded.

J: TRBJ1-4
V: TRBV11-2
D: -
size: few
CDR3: CASSLDRETGLNEKLFF
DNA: TGTGCCAGCAGCTTAGATCGTGAGACAGGCCTTAATGAAAAACTGTTTTTT

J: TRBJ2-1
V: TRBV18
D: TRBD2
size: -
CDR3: CASSPPSGSTYNEQFF
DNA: TGTGCCAGCTCACCGCCTAGCGGGAGCACCTACAATGAGCAGTTCTTC

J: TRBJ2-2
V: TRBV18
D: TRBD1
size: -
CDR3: CASARTGKNTGELFF
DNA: TGTGCCAGCGCCAGGACAGGAAAGAACACCGGGGAGCTGTTTTTT

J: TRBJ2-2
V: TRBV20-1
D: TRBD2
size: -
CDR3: CSAPRPGGGTGELFF
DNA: TGCAGTGCTCCCCGTCCGGGAGGAGGCACCGGGGAGCTGTTTTTT

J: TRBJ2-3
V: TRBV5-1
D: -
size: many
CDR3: CASSLTGKPTTNTQYF
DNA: TGCGCCAGCAGCTTGACGGGGAAACCCACCACAAATACGCAGTATTTT

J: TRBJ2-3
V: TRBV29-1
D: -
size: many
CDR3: CSVTIALGGDTQYF
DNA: TGCAGCGTTACTATAGCCCTTGGGGGGGATACGCAGTATTTT

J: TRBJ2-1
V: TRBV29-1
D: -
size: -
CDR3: CSSSRGRANEQFF
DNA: TGCAGCTCCTCCCGTGGCAGGGCTAATGAGCAGTTCTTC

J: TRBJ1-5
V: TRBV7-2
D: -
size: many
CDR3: CASSLAGRNQPQHF
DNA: TGTGCCAGCAGCTTGGCCGGCCGGAATCAGCCCCAGCATTTT

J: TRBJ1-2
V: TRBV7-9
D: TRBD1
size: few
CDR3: CASSLGQPEPANYGYTF
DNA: TGTGCCAGCAGCTTGGGACAGCCAGAACCAGCTAACTATGGCTACACCTTC

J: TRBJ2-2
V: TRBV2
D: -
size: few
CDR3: CASSVSTPTPLGPGELFF
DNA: TGTGCCAGCAGTGTCAGTACTCCCACCCCTCTGGGTCCCGGGGAGCTGTTTTTT

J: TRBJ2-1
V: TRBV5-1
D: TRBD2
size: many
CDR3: CASSRTSGEEDEQFF
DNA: TGCGCCAGCAGCCGAACTAGCGGGGAAGAGGATGAGCAGTTCTTC

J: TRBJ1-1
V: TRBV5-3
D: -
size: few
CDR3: CARSFRKAEAFF
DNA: TGTGCCAGAAGCTTTAGGAAAGCTGAAGCTTTCTTT

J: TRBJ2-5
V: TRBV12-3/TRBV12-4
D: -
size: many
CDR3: CASTPLGGGGTQYF
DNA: TGTGCCAGCACCCCCCTTGGGGGAGGGGGTACCCAGTACTTC

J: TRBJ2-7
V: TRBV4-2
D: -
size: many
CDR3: CASSHTKAGTRSFYEQYF
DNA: TGTGCCAGCAGCCACACTAAGGCGGGGACACGAAGCTTCTACGAGCAGTACTTC

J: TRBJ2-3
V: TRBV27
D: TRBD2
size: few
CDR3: CASSLKGIAGSSDTQYF
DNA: TGTGCCAGCAGTTTAAAGGGGATAGCGGGAAGTTCAGATACGCAGTATTTT

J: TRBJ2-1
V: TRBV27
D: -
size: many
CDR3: CASSSGRPYNEQFF
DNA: TGTGCCAGCAGTTCGGGGAGACCCTACAATGAGCAGTTCTTC

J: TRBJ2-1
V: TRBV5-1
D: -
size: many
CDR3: CASTYRDLWSYNEQFF
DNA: TGCGCCAGCACCTACAGGGACCTTTGGTCCTACAATGAGCAGTTCTTC

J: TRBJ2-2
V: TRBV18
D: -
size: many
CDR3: CASSPLGHTGELFF
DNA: TGTGCCAGCTCACCACTAGGGCACACCGGGGAGCTGTTTTTT

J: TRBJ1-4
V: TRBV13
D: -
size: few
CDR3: CASSSPRGEKLFF
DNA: TGTGCCAGCAGCTCCCCCAGGGGTGAAAAACTGTTTTTT

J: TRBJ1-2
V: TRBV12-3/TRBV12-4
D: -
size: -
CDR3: CASSWGGAHYGYTF
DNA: TGTGCCAGCAGTTGGGGGGGGGCTCACTATGGCTACACCTTC

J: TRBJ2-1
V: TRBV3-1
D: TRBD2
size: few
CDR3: CASSQKGLAGGEQFF
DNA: TGTGCCAGCAGCCAGAAGGGACTAGCGGGAGGGGAGCAGTTCTTC

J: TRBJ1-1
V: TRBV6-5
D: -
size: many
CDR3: CASSYSGGMNTEAFF
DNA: TGTGCCAGCAGTTACTCAGGCGGAATGAACACTGAAGCTTTCTTT

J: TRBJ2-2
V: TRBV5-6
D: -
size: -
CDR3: CASSLRYAESNTGELFF
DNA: TGTGCCAGCAGCTTGCGGTACGCGGAGTCGAACACCGGGGAGCTGTTTTTT

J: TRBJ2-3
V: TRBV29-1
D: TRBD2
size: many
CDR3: CSVDRLAERRGYTDTQYF
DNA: TGCAGCGTTGACCGGCTAGCGGAGAGACGGGGATACACAGATACGCAGTATTTT

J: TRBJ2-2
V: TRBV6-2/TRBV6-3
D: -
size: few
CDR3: CASSLPPRSLYTGELFF
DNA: TGTGCCAGCAGTTTGCCCCCACGGAGTCTATACACCGGGGAGCTGTTTTTT

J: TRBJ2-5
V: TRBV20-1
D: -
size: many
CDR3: CSARDFKTPQETQYF
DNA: TGCAGTGCTAGAGATTTTAAAACCCCCCAAGAGACCCAGTACTTC

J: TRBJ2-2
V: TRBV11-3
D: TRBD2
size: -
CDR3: CASSLEASGDPTGELFF
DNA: TGTGCCAGCAGCTTAGAGGCTAGCGGGGACCCCACCGGGGAGCTGTTTTTT

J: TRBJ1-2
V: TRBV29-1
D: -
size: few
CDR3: CSVGAGNDYGYTF
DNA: TGCAGCGTTGGGGCCGGGAACGACTATGGCTACACCTTC

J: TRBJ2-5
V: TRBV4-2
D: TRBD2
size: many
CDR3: CASSQVGLAGRQETQYF
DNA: TGTGCCAGCAGCCAAGTAGGACTAGCGGGCAGACAAGAGACCCAGTACTTC

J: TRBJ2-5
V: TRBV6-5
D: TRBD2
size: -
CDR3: CASSFGPTSGLPGQETQYF
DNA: TGTGCCAGCAGTTTTGGCCCGACTAGCGGCCTTCCTGGCCAAGAGACCCAGTACTTC

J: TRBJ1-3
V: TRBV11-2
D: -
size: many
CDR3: CASSLGGRNTIYF
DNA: TGTGCCAGCAGCTTAGGTGGCCGAAACACCATATATTTT

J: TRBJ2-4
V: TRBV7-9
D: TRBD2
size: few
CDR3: CASSPSAGGDIQYF
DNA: TGTGCCAGCAGCCCTAGCGCTGGGGGGGACATTCAGTACTTC

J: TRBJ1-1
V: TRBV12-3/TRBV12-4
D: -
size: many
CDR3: CASTGERSEAFF
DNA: TGTGCCAGCACTGGGGAGCGCTCTGAAGCTTTCTTT

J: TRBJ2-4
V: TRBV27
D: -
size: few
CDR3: CASSLTGLKVDIQYF
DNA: TGTGCCAGCAGTTTGACAGGACTGAAGGTGGACATTCAGTACTTC

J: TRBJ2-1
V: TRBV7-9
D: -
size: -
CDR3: CASSLGLPKNKQFF
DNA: TGTGCCAGCAGCTTAGGCCTCCCGAAAAATAAGCAGTTCTTC

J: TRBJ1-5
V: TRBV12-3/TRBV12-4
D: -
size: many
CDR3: CASSLNPEAFQPQHF
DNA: TGTGCCAGCAGTTTAAATCCCGAGGCCTTTCAGCCCCAGCATTTT

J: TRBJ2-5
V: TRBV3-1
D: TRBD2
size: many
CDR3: CASSQGTSGKTQYF
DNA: TGTGCCAGCAGCCAAGGGACTAGCGGAAAGACCCAGTACTTC

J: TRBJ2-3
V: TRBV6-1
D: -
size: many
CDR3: CASRRLGRTDTQYF
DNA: TGTGCCAGCAGACGACTCGGTCGCACAGATACGCAGTATTTT

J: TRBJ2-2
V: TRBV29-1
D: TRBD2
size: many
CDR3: CSVESGRAVGELFF
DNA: TGCAGCGTTGAATCCGGGAGGGCCGTCGGGGAGCTGTTTTTT

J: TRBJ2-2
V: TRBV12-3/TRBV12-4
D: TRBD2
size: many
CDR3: CASQSGGRAGELFF
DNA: TGTGCCAGCCAGAGTGGCGGGAGGGCCGGGGAGCTGTTTTTT

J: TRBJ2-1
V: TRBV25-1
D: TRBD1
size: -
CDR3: CASSETGAVGEQFF
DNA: TGTGCCAGCAGTGAAACAGGGGCGGTAGGTGAGCAGTTCTTC

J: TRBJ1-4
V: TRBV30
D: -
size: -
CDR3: CAWSVLTGSNEKLFF
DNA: TGTGCCTGGAGTGTGCTGACAGGATCTAATGAAAAACTGTTTTTT

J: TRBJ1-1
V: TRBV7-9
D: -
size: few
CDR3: CASSLTELSRAFF
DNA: TGTGCCAGCAGCCTAACCGAGCTGTCCCGAGCTTTCTTT

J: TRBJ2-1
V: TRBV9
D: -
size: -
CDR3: CASSGPEKPTDEQFF
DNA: TGTGCCAGCAGCGGACCGGAGAAGCCCACGGATGAGCAGTTCTTC

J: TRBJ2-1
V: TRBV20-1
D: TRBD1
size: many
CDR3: CSAPSPIRQGWNEQFF
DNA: TGCAGTGCTCCCAGCCCTATTAGACAGGGATGGAATGAGCAGTTCTTC

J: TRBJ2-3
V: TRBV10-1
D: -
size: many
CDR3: CASSSGQRTDTQYF
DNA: TGCGCCAGCAGTTCTGGACAACGCACAGATACGCAGTATTTT

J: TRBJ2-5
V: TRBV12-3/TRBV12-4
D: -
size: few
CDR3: CASSTRQNQETQYF
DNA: TGTGCCAGCAGTACAAGACAGAACCAAGAGACCCAGTACTTC

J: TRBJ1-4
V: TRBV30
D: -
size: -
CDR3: CAWSVPRAGKLFF
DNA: TGTGCCTGGAGTGTCCCCCGAGCAGGAAAACTGTTTTTT

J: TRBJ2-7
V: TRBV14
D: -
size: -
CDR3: CASSHSGPSYEQYF
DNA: TGTGCCAGCAGCCATTCGGGACCATCCTACGAGCAGTACTTC

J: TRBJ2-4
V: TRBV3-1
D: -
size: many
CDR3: CASSQAGLQYF
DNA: TGTGCCAGCAGCCAAGCGGGGCTTCAGTACTTC

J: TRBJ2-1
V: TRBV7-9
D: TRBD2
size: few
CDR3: CASRSAGGRLDEQFF
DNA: TGTGCCAGCAGATCGGCGGGAGGGCGTCTTGATGAGCAGTTCTTC

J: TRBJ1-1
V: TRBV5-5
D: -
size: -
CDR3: CASSLAEWQGNTEAFF
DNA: TGTGCCAGCAGCTTGGCCGAGTGGCAAGGGAACACTGAAGCTTTCTTT

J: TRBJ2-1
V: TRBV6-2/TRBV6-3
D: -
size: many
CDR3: CASSYIPGGPYNEQFF
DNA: TGTGCCAGCAGTTATATCCCGGGCGGACCGTACAATGAGCAGTTCTTC

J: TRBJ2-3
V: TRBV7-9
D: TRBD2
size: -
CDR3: CASSFSGGRAHTDTQYF
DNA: TGTGCCAGCAGCTTCTCTGGCGGGAGGGCCCACACAGATACGCAGTATTTT

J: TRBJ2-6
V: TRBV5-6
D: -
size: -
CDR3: CASSLRIVGLGSGANVLTF
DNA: TGTGCCAGCAGCTTGAGAATAGTAGGGCTCGGCTCTGGGGCCAACGTCCTGACTTTC

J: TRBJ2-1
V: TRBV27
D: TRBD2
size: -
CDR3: CASSSLFLAGSYNEQFF
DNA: TGTGCCAGCAGCTCCCTTTTCTTAGCGGGCTCCTACAATGAGCAGTTCTTC

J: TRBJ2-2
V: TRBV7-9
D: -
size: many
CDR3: CASSFRGLDTGELFF
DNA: TGTGCCAGCAGCTTCCGGGGACTCGACACCGGGGAGCTGTTTTTT